The rows below give T cell receptor beta chains drawn from one sample of a study of T cell repertoires in cytomegalovirus infection. TCRdb reprocessed the reads via MiXCR and lists one record per CDR3 protein. The sample holds roughly 200,000 distinct CDR3 sequences, roughly a sixth seen once. Material: CD8+ T cells from PBMCs. These receptors were taken from a human donor in good health (CMV status not recorded). Some clones in this sample may be carry-over from other donors' samples. Both conserved end residues are part of each CDR3. D genes are given only for firm matches. The listing skips clone size in some rows; elsewhere it reads once, few, many or a size class.

len: 12; abundance: NA; v_gene: TRBV28; d_gene: NA; j_gene: TRBJ2-7; CDR3aa: CASSSISYEQYF; CDR3nt: TGTGCCAGCAGCTCGATCTCCTACGAGCAGTACTTC
len: 16; abundance: few; v_gene: TRBV7-9; d_gene: TRBD2; j_gene: TRBJ2-3; CDR3aa: CASSLFAGGPTDTQYF; CDR3nt: TGTGCCAGCAGCTTATTCGCGGGGGGGCCCACAGATACGCAGTATTTT
len: 16; abundance: NA; v_gene: TRBV6-5; d_gene: NA; j_gene: TRBJ1-1; CDR3aa: CASSPPLLAGDTEAFF; CDR3nt: TGTGCCAGCAGTCCCCCCCTCCTAGCAGGGGACACTGAAGCTTTCTTT
len: 18; abundance: NA; v_gene: TRBV7-3; d_gene: NA; j_gene: TRBJ1-1; CDR3aa: CASSQVFHLTEVNTEAFF; CDR3nt: TGTGCCAGCAGCCAAGTCTTTCACCTGACTGAGGTGAACACTGAAGCTTTCTTT
len: 14; abundance: NA; v_gene: TRBV4-3; d_gene: NA; j_gene: TRBJ1-1; CDR3aa: CASSQDRWAVEAFF; CDR3nt: TGCGCCAGCAGCCAAGATCGTTGGGCAGTTGAAGCTTTCTTT
len: 13; abundance: few; v_gene: TRBV7-6; d_gene: NA; j_gene: TRBJ2-3; CDR3aa: CASSSSSADTQYF; CDR3nt: TGTGCCAGCAGCTCCTCGTCGGCAGATACGCAGTATTTT
len: 15; abundance: NA; v_gene: TRBV28; d_gene: NA; j_gene: TRBJ2-7; CDR3aa: CASSFTRGDPYEQYF; CDR3nt: TGTGCCAGCAGTTTTACTCGGGGTGACCCTTACGAGCAGTACTTC
len: 15; abundance: few; v_gene: TRBV28; d_gene: NA; j_gene: TRBJ1-5; CDR3aa: CASSIRGRGDQPQHF; CDR3nt: TGTGCCAGCAGTATTCGGGGGCGGGGGGATCAGCCCCAGCATTTT
len: 13; abundance: few; v_gene: TRBV25-1; d_gene: NA; j_gene: TRBJ1-4; CDR3aa: CASNLGSGEKLFF; CDR3nt: TGTGCCAGCAATCTAGGGTCTGGTGAAAAACTGTTTTTT
len: 11; abundance: NA; v_gene: TRBV19; d_gene: NA; j_gene: TRBJ1-1; CDR3aa: CASSRGFEAFF; CDR3nt: TGTGCCAGTAGCCGAGGATTTGAAGCTTTCTTT
len: 14; abundance: NA; v_gene: TRBV29-1; d_gene: TRBD2; j_gene: TRBJ2-3; CDR3aa: CSVRISGVTDTQYF; CDR3nt: TGCAGCGTTCGGATTAGCGGGGTCACAGATACGCAGTATTTT
len: 15; abundance: NA; v_gene: TRBV29-1; d_gene: TRBD2; j_gene: TRBJ2-5; CDR3aa: CSVVSAGGSRETQYF; CDR3nt: TGCAGCGTTGTATCGGCGGGGGGGAGCCGGGAGACCCAGTACTTC
len: 16; abundance: few; v_gene: TRBV7-8; d_gene: NA; j_gene: TRBJ1-1; CDR3aa: CASSLVRGSQRTEAFF; CDR3nt: TGTGCCAGCAGCTTAGTACGGGGTTCCCAGAGAACTGAAGCTTTCTTT
len: 15; abundance: NA; v_gene: TRBV4-1; d_gene: TRBD1; j_gene: TRBJ1-1; CDR3aa: CASSQDTGVGRGAFF; CDR3nt: TGCGCCAGCAGCCAAGATACAGGGGTCGGCCGAGGAGCTTTCTTT
len: 16; abundance: NA; v_gene: TRBV15; d_gene: NA; j_gene: TRBJ1-5; CDR3aa: CATSTGGPLANQPQHF; CDR3nt: TGTGCCACCAGCACTGGCGGACCCCTGGCGAATCAGCCCCAGCATTTT
len: 17; abundance: NA; v_gene: TRBV6-6; d_gene: NA; j_gene: TRBJ1-5; CDR3aa: CASSYLMHGYSNQPQHF; CDR3nt: TGTGCCAGCAGTTACCTCATGCACGGTTATAGCAATCAGCCCCAGCATTTT
len: 14; abundance: many; v_gene: TRBV7-8; d_gene: NA; j_gene: TRBJ2-7; CDR3aa: CASSLERSSYEQYF; CDR3nt: TGTGCCAGCAGCTTAGAGAGGAGCTCCTACGAGCAGTACTTC
len: 16; abundance: few; v_gene: TRBV27; d_gene: TRBD2; j_gene: TRBJ2-3; CDR3aa: CASSLLRGGPGDTQYF; CDR3nt: TGTGCCAGCAGTCTACTGCGGGGGGGCCCTGGAGATACGCAGTATTTT
len: 12; abundance: NA; v_gene: TRBV27; d_gene: NA; j_gene: TRBJ2-7; CDR3aa: CASSTTRREQYF; CDR3nt: TGTGCCAGCAGTACGACACGCCGCGAGCAGTACTTC
len: 13; abundance: few; v_gene: TRBV20-1; d_gene: NA; j_gene: TRBJ2-7; CDR3aa: CSARGAVSYEQYF; CDR3nt: TGCAGTGCTAGAGGGGCAGTGTCCTACGAGCAGTACTTC
len: 14; abundance: NA; v_gene: TRBV14; d_gene: TRBD1; j_gene: TRBJ2-5; CDR3aa: CASRPTGVGETQYF; CDR3nt: TGTGCCAGCAGACCTACAGGGGTCGGAGAGACCCAGTACTTC
len: 17; abundance: NA; v_gene: TRBV9; d_gene: NA; j_gene: TRBJ1-2; CDR3aa: CASSSRSGRDFNYGYTF; CDR3nt: TGTGCCAGCAGCTCCCGATCTGGCAGAGACTTTAACTATGGCTACACCTTC
len: 14; abundance: NA; v_gene: TRBV9; d_gene: NA; j_gene: TRBJ2-2; CDR3aa: CASSIGGSTGELFF; CDR3nt: TGTGCCAGCAGTATCGGGGGATCTACCGGGGAGCTGTTTTTT
len: 17; abundance: NA; v_gene: TRBV7-9; d_gene: TRBD1; j_gene: TRBJ1-6; CDR3aa: CASSSHETGGARSPLHF; CDR3nt: TGTGCCAGCAGCTCGCACGAAACAGGGGGCGCGCGATCACCCCTCCACTTT
len: 11; abundance: NA; v_gene: TRBV5-4; d_gene: NA; j_gene: TRBJ1-2; CDR3aa: CASGENYGYTF; CDR3nt: TGTGCCAGTGGCGAGAACTATGGCTACACCTTC
len: 14; abundance: few; v_gene: TRBV12-3/TRBV12-4; d_gene: TRBD2; j_gene: TRBJ2-1; CDR3aa: CASSPRTSLNEQFF; CDR3nt: TGTGCCAGCAGCCCCCGGACTAGCTTAAATGAGCAGTTCTTC
len: 15; abundance: few; v_gene: TRBV7-3; d_gene: NA; j_gene: TRBJ2-7; CDR3aa: CASSSYLGGAYEQYF; CDR3nt: TGTGCCAGCAGCTCATATCTCGGGGGAGCCTACGAGCAGTACTTC
len: 16; abundance: few; v_gene: TRBV7-9; d_gene: NA; j_gene: TRBJ2-7; CDR3aa: CASSFWQQGRGGEQYF; CDR3nt: TGTGCCAGCAGCTTTTGGCAACAGGGGAGGGGAGGCGAGCAGTACTTC
len: 17; abundance: NA; v_gene: TRBV28; d_gene: NA; j_gene: TRBJ2-7; CDR3aa: CASSLGFPGTTWYEQYF; CDR3nt: TGTGCCAGCAGTTTAGGTTTCCCCGGGACAACCTGGTACGAGCAGTACTTC
len: 14; abundance: NA; v_gene: TRBV27; d_gene: TRBD2; j_gene: TRBJ2-1; CDR3aa: CASSASGGNNEQFF; CDR3nt: TGTGCCAGCAGCGCTAGCGGGGGGAACAATGAGCAGTTCTTC
len: 17; abundance: NA; v_gene: TRBV7-6; d_gene: TRBD1; j_gene: TRBJ2-1; CDR3aa: CASSPIDLGQAINEQFF; CDR3nt: TGTGCCAGCAGCCCCATCGATCTGGGACAGGCGATAAATGAGCAGTTCTTC
len: 14; abundance: NA; v_gene: TRBV7-8; d_gene: NA; j_gene: TRBJ2-7; CDR3aa: CASSGSRGFYEQYF; CDR3nt: TGTGCCAGCAGCGGCAGCAGGGGATTCTACGAGCAGTACTTC
len: 12; abundance: few; v_gene: TRBV7-6; d_gene: NA; j_gene: TRBJ2-5; CDR3aa: CASRGLEETQYF; CDR3nt: TGTGCCAGCAGGGGACTGGAAGAGACCCAGTACTTC
len: 14; abundance: NA; v_gene: TRBV7-6; d_gene: TRBD1; j_gene: TRBJ2-7; CDR3aa: CASSTGTGRYEQYF; CDR3nt: TGTGCCAGCAGCACGGGGACAGGACGATACGAGCAGTACTTC
len: 16; abundance: NA; v_gene: TRBV10-3; d_gene: TRBD2; j_gene: TRBJ2-2; CDR3aa: CAISGPSGGTTGELFF; CDR3nt: TGTGCCATCAGTGGGCCCAGCGGGGGGACTACCGGGGAGCTGTTTTTT
len: 15; abundance: few; v_gene: TRBV12-5; d_gene: NA; j_gene: TRBJ1-1; CDR3aa: CASGLVGGRRTEAFF; CDR3nt: TGTGCTAGTGGTTTGGTGGGGGGGCGGCGGACTGAAGCTTTCTTT
len: 17; abundance: NA; v_gene: TRBV2; d_gene: TRBD1; j_gene: TRBJ2-2; CDR3aa: CASNTPRTGGNTGELFF; CDR3nt: TGTGCCAGCAATACACCAAGGACAGGGGGGAACACCGGGGAGCTGTTTTTT
len: 14; abundance: NA; v_gene: TRBV28; d_gene: TRBD1; j_gene: TRBJ1-6; CDR3aa: CASKPDRGNSPLHF; CDR3nt: TGTGCCAGCAAACCCGACAGGGGTAATTCACCCCTCCACTTT
len: 15; abundance: few; v_gene: TRBV28; d_gene: NA; j_gene: TRBJ2-5; CDR3aa: CASSLSPGPLETQYF; CDR3nt: TGTGCCAGCAGTTTAAGCCCAGGGCCTCTAGAGACCCAGTACTTC
len: 13; abundance: once; v_gene: TRBV27; d_gene: NA; j_gene: TRBJ1-5; CDR3aa: CASTPGSGQPQHF; CDR3nt: TGTGCCAGCACCCCCGGGAGCGGTCAGCCCCAGCATTTT
len: 13; abundance: few; v_gene: TRBV12-5; d_gene: TRBD1; j_gene: TRBJ1-2; CDR3aa: CASGLGLKGAYTF; CDR3nt: TGTGCTAGTGGTTTGGGTCTCAAGGGGGCCTACACCTTC
len: 14; abundance: few; v_gene: TRBV6-4; d_gene: TRBD1; j_gene: TRBJ1-2; CDR3aa: CASRDNRDSYGYTF; CDR3nt: TGTGCCAGCAGGGATAACAGGGACAGCTATGGCTACACCTTC
len: 13; abundance: few; v_gene: TRBV7-6; d_gene: NA; j_gene: TRBJ2-7; CDR3aa: CASSFSTTAEQYF; CDR3nt: TGTGCCAGCAGCTTCTCCACGACGGCCGAGCAGTACTTC
len: 14; abundance: once; v_gene: TRBV6-2/TRBV6-3; d_gene: NA; j_gene: TRBJ1-1; CDR3aa: CASSYAVSAFEAFF; CDR3nt: TGTGCCAGCAGTTACGCCGTTAGCGCCTTTGAAGCTTTCTTT
len: 15; abundance: few; v_gene: TRBV7-8; d_gene: TRBD1; j_gene: TRBJ1-1; CDR3aa: CASSRPEGDRVLAFF; CDR3nt: TGTGCCAGCAGCCGGCCTGAGGGGGACAGGGTATTAGCTTTCTTT
len: 13; abundance: NA; v_gene: TRBV2; d_gene: TRBD2; j_gene: TRBJ2-1; CDR3aa: CASSPGTNNEQFF; CDR3nt: TGTGCCAGCAGCCCCGGGACTAACAATGAGCAGTTCTTC
len: 12; abundance: few; v_gene: TRBV29-1; d_gene: TRBD1; j_gene: TRBJ1-5; CDR3aa: CSAQGANQPQHF; CDR3nt: TGCAGCGCTCAGGGGGCTAATCAGCCCCAGCATTTT
len: 13; abundance: NA; v_gene: TRBV12-3/TRBV12-4; d_gene: NA; j_gene: TRBJ1-5; CDR3aa: CASSFISNQPQHF; CDR3nt: TGTGCCAGCAGTTTTATAAGCAATCAGCCCCAGCATTTT
len: 16; abundance: few; v_gene: TRBV7-6; d_gene: TRBD2; j_gene: TRBJ2-1; CDR3aa: CASSLNLAGGLNEQFF; CDR3nt: TGTGCCAGCAGCTTAAATCTAGCGGGGGGGCTCAATGAGCAGTTCTTC
len: 11; abundance: NA; v_gene: TRBV12-3/TRBV12-4; d_gene: NA; j_gene: TRBJ2-1; CDR3aa: CASSWGDEQFF; CDR3nt: TGTGCCAGCAGTTGGGGCGATGAGCAGTTCTTC
len: 17; abundance: NA; v_gene: TRBV5-6; d_gene: NA; j_gene: TRBJ2-7; CDR3aa: CASSLGPPGTFHLQQYF; CDR3nt: TGTGCCAGCAGCTTGGGCCCCCCAGGGACTTTCCATCTACAGCAGTACTTC
len: 15; abundance: many; v_gene: TRBV7-2; d_gene: TRBD2; j_gene: TRBJ2-3; CDR3aa: CASSLVSGGPDTQYF; CDR3nt: TGTGCCAGCAGCTTAGTTAGCGGGGGACCAGATACGCAGTATTTT
len: 16; abundance: NA; v_gene: TRBV20-1; d_gene: NA; j_gene: TRBJ2-3; CDR3aa: CSARDQPGVWTDTQYF; CDR3nt: TGCAGTGCTAGAGATCAGCCGGGGGTTTGGACAGATACGCAGTATTTT
len: 15; abundance: NA; v_gene: TRBV5-4; d_gene: NA; j_gene: TRBJ2-7; CDR3aa: CASSLGGGRSIEQYF; CDR3nt: TGTGCCAGCAGCTTGGGTGGGGGGAGGTCCATCGAGCAGTACTTC